This T cell receptor (beta chain) was sequenced during a study of CD4 T cells in relation to SARS-CoV-2 and coronaviruses. Study-wide results and limits: Crossreactive clones expanded significantly less to SARS-CoV-2 than monoreactive clones.

CDR1 and CDR2 (germline): MDHEN, SYDVKM. Trimming removed 6 bases at V and 0 bases at J, with 15 bases between. The CDR3 has 15 residues. A single count supports this clone. Its antigen remains unknown. Naive and memory CD4+ T cells were cultured with CEF, then survey-sequenced. Repertoires were generated with immunoSEQ multiplex PCR, while TCRdb's copy carries only in-frame clones and drops some. In the table there are 41,000 or so clones, about 80% of which are singletons. This sequence was found in an adult with COVID-19. The V call is TRBV28, the J call TRBJ2-7; D is possibly TRBD2 (5 bases). The specimen was naive CD4+ T cells from PBMCs, cultured in vitro. As for subset: naive CD4+ T cells isolated by negative enrichment. CDR3 protein: CASSPGGGYSYEQYF. CDR3 nucleotides: TGTGCCAGCAGCCCAGGCGGCGGGTACTCCTACGAGCAGTACTTC.